This T cell receptor beta chain was sequenced in a study of Graves' ophthalmopathy and Graves' hyperthyroidism. There are many counts of this clonotype. The CDR3 contains 14 residues. Trimming removed 6 bases at V and 5 bases at J, with 19 bases between. Germline V gene lookup returns CDR1 DFQATT and CDR2 SNEGSKA (reference sequence). Amplification targeted the TCR beta CDR3 regions, with RNA transcripts as the source material. First-round RT-PCR with HTBI primers preceded a second-round multiplex PCR. One entry per CDR3 protein, called by TCRdb with MiXCR from the multiplex PCR reads. The table has roughly 380,000 distinct CDR3 sequences, 15% seen once; the top ten hold around 6.6%.

The chain recombines TRBV20-1 with TRBJ1-2, with TRBD1 as a possible D gene (5 bases). The material sequenced was peripheral blood. This clonotype originated in a woman aged 18-29 years with stable Graves' hyperthyroidism. CDR3 residues: CSAPRGRTVYGYTF. The DNA for the CDR3 is TGCAGTGCCCCCCGGGGCAGGACCGTTTATGGCTACACCTTC.